The T cell receptor (beta chain) under discussion was sequenced for a study of T cell responses to AZD1222 COVID-19 vaccine. In the study overall: Investigators merged groups given second doses at roughly 4 or roughly 12 weeks.

Produced via immunoSEQ multiplex PCR; TCRdb's table is partial and in-frame only. The sample records 75,000 to 100,000 clones, 80% to 90% being singletons. Trimming took 5 bases from V and 0 from J, leaving 16 bases between them. The CDR3 is made up of 16 amino acids. Germline CDR1 is SNHLY and CDR2 is FYNNEI. As to this clone: Its antigen is as yet unknown.

Whole-study results and caveats: The donor cohort was predominantly white British with a female majority, and clonal diversity may have been underestimated. Once two AZD1222 doses were given, Spike-specific TCR breadth and depth went up.

The TCR originated in an adult in good health. The sequenced sample was peripheral blood, obtained on day 0 of AZD1222 vaccination. The chain has TRBV2 and TRBJ1-2; no firm D call. CDR3 region: CASSRSSDDSNYGYTF. CDR3 sequence (DNA): TGTGCCAGCAGTCGGTCGTCGGACGACTCTAACTATGGCTACACCTTC. Based on the CDR3 plus reference TRBV2 and TRBJ1-2, the full variable domain is EPEVTQTPSHQVTQMGQEVILRCVPISNHLYFYWYRQILGQKVEFLVSFYNNEISEKSEIFDDQFSVERPDGSNFTLKIRSTKLEDSAMYFCASSRSSDDSNYGYTFGSGTRLTVV.